Below, 8 T cell receptor beta chains from the same sample are listed, as sequenced in a study of control samples from healthy donors and cancer patients. Some clones are missing from TCRdb's copy, which holds only in-frame ones; the method was immunoSEQ multiplex PCR. The sample shows approximately 9,100 clones, roughly 90% of them seen only once. Sequencing input: PBMCs. The source of these receptors is a man in his 60s with colorectal cancer.

This clone was seen a single time. The chain has TRBV2 and TRBJ1-3; tentative D call: TRBD1 (5 bases). The length of the CDR3 is 16 residues. V was clipped by 6 bases and J by 7 bases, with 22 bases between them. Germline CDR1 reads SNHLY; CDR2 reads FYNNEI. This chain's CDR3 is CASRTTFLQAGNTIYF. As DNA, the CDR3 is TGTGCCAGCAGAACCACCTTTCTACAGGCGGGGAACACCATATATTTT.

The chain recombines TRBV4-2 with TRBJ2-1; 11 bases match TRBD2. There are 19 residues in the CDR3. The V and J ends lost 3 bases and 1 base, in that order; junction bases with no gene match: 11. Germline V gene data show CDR1 as LGHNA and CDR2 as YNFKEQ. The CDR3 region has the DNA TGTGCCAGCAGCCATCGAGCTAGCGGGGGGCCATTTTCCTACAATGAGCAGTTCTTC. It codes for CASSHRASGGPFSYNEQFF.

This chain joins TRBV19 and TRBJ1-4, with TRBD1 as a possible D gene (6 bases). CDR3 length: 14 residues. V was trimmed by 5 bases and J by 5 bases, leaving 12 bases between them. CDR1 and CDR2 from the germline V gene are LNHDA and SQIVND (reference sequence). The CDR3 region is CASSVGQRNEKLFF. The CDR3 region has the DNA TGTGCCAGTAGTGTAGGACAGCGGAATGAAAAACTGTTTTTT.

The rearrangement joins TRBV6-4 to TRBJ2-1; no clear D. V was shortened by 2 bases and J by 3 bases, with 5 bases between the two germline ends. Germline CDR1 is MRHNA and CDR2 is SNTAGT. This CDR3 is built from 13 residues. The CDR3 nucleotides are TGTGCCAGCAGTGACGGGGACTACAATGAGCAGTTCTTC. Its translation is CASSDGDYNEQFF.

The chain links TRBV7-2 to TRBJ1-3; D unresolved. V dropped 5 bases and J dropped 4 bases, with 12 bases sitting between them. The CDR3 is 14 residues long. The germline V gene has CDR1 SGHTA and CDR2 FQGNSA. Written as DNA, the CDR3 is TGTGCCAGCAGCCCTCGGCGGTTCGGAAACACCATATATTTT. Amino acids: CASSPRRFGNTIYF.

V usage is TRBV7-2 and J usage is TRBJ1-1; D not resolved. This CDR3 comprises 13 residues. CDR1 and CDR2 (germline): SGHTA, FQGNSA. The V and J ends lost 1 base and 11 bases respectively, with 14 bases between them. The CDR3 nucleotides read TGTGCCAGCAGCTTAGTCGGCGGGGATGGGGCTTTCTTT. It yields the protein CASSLVGGDGAFF.

This sequence joins TRBV2 and TRBJ1-4; D is possibly TRBD1 (5 bases). CDR3 length: 14 amino acids. In germline, CDR1 is SNHLY, CDR2 FYNNEI. Trimming pared 1 base from V and 8 bases from J, leaving 11 bases between. The CDR3 DNA reads as TGTGCCAGCAGTGAAGTCCTCGGGGGGGAAAAACTGTTTTTT. Its translation: CASSEVLGGEKLFF.

The chain carries TRBV4-1 and TRBJ2-7, with TRBD1 identical over 7 bases. The CDR3 length is 15 residues. Trimming removed 0 bases from V and 4 bases from J; junction bases left unmatched: 6. Germline V CDR1 and CDR2: MGHRA, YSYEKL. The CDR3 is CASSQDNKGAYEQYF. The CDR3 DNA reads as TGCGCCAGCAGCCAAGATAACAAGGGGGCTTACGAGCAGTACTTC.